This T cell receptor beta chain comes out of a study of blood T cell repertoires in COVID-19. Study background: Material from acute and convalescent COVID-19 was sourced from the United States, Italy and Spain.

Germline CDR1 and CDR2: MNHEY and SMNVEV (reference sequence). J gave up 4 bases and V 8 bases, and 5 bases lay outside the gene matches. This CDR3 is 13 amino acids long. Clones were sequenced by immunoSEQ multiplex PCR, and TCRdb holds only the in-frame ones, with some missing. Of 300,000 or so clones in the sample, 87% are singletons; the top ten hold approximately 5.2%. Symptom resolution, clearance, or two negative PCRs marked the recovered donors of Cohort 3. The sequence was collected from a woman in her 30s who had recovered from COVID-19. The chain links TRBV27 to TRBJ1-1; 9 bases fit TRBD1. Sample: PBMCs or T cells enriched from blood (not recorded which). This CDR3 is CASHRGPGTEAFF. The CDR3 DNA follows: TGTGCCAGCCACAGGGGGCCGGGCACTGAAGCTTTCTTT.